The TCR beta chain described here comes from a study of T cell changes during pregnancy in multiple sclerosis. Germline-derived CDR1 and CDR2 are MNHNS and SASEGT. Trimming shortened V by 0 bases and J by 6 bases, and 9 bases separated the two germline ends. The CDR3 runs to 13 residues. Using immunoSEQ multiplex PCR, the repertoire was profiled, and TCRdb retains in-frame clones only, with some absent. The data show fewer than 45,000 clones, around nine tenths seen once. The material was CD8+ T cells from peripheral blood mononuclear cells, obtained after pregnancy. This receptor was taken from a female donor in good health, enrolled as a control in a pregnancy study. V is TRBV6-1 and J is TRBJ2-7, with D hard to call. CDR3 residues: CASSEAHWAEQYF. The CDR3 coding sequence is TGTGCCAGCAGTGAAGCGCATTGGGCCGAGCAGTACTTC.